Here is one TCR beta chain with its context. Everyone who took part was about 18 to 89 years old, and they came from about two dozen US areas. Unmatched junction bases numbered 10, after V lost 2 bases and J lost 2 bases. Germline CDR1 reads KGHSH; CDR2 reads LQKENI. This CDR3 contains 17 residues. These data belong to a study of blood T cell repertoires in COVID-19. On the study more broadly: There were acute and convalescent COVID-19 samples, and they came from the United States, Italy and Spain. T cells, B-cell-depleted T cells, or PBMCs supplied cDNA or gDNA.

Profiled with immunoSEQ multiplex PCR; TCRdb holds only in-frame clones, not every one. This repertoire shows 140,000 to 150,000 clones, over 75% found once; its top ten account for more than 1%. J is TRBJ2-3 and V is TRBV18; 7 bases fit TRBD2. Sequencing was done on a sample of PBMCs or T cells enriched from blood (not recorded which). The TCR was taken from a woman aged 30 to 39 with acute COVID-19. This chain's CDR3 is CASSPILGGGNTDTQYF. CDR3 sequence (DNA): TGTGCCAGCTCACCAATCCTTGGCGGGGGAAACACAGATACGCAGTATTTT.